Sequencing of this T cell receptor (beta chain) was carried out in a study of blood T cells in healthy people across ages (dated by TCRdb to about 2015). For the study in its entirety: In model experiments, template switching captured roughly one uniquely barcoded TCR beta cDNA molecule for every two T cells. Using deep sequencing normalized with unique cDNA molecular identifiers, the study measured how TCR beta repertoire diversity changes with age. The donors were divided into four age groups: young (average approximately 17 years), middle-aged (about 40), aged (about 60) and long-lived (82). To avoid experimental bias, donors of different ages were randomly spread across the sequencing lanes. The study analyzed two additional independent replicas of 1 million unique cDNA reads from the same blood draw for two donors, one aged 18 to 29 and one aged 80 or older. On the study overall, not on this receptor specifically: Observed TCR beta diversity correlated strongly with the percentage of naive T cells measured by flow cytometry. Estimates of total diversity from one million sequenced T cells were regarded as lower bounds and underestimates. Observed TCR beta diversity per million T cells fell roughly linearly with age, and a significant reduction was already apparent by age roughly 40. Because donor CMV infection status was unknown, age-related changes in expanded clonotypes were potentially confounded. Compared with the aged group, the long-lived group had more naive CD4+ T cells, fewer expanded clones and increased TCR diversity, suggesting age selection. Since profiling was done on bulk unsorted PBMCs, naive and antigen-experienced compartments could not be conclusively compared.

Library method: 5' RACE. This sample was sequenced with an Illumina HiSeq 2500. A second PCR of roughly 7 to 11 cycles was performed with a sample-barcoded 5' primer and a J-beta primer mix. A unique molecular identifier was introduced onto each TCR beta cDNA molecule by a template-switch 5' adaptor carrying 12 random nucleotides. Each sample yielded at least 3 million CDR3-containing paired-end reads. All of the RNA was converted into first-strand cDNA using the Mint cDNA synthesis kit, with a TRBC-specific oligonucleotide serving as the primer. Following uracil-DNA glycosylase treatment, all cDNA underwent a first 18-cycle PCR with the universal primers M1SS and BC2_uni_R. The study's own analysis went as follows. Normalization of each sample was performed by random selection of 1 million high-quality reads, each carrying a distinct molecular identifier. Reads with shared molecular identifiers were discarded instead of being binned into consensus sequences. MiTCR, set to a Q25 quality threshold and the strictest error-elimination algorithm, was used for CDR3 identification, clonotype clustering and error correction. A nonparametric unseen species model with Euler transformation was used to estimate a lower bound on total TCR beta diversity. TCRdb applied fastp at Q25 and MiXCR to the public reads, then kept only in-frame beta chains. Every distinct CDR3 protein forms one entry, paired with its most common genes and DNA. TCRdb's processing, not the authors', yielded these V and J calls. The sample includes 700,000 or so distinct CDR3 sequences, with 22% observed a single time. Less than 25% of the sample comes from the top ten.

Systemically healthy Caucasian individuals from Russia, some 36 in total and aged about 6 to 95 years, were included as donors. Around 10 milliliters of peripheral blood were collected from each donor into EDTA-treated Vacutainer tubes. Ficoll-Paque density-gradient centrifugation was used to isolate PBMCs, with at least 7 million per sample. Total RNA was extracted from PBMCs with Trizol reagent, with at least 6 micrograms obtained per sample. For every donor, flow cytometry on a PBMC aliquot measured the percentage of naive CD45RAhigh/CD27high T cells. The germline V gene (reference sequence) gives CDR1 as DFQATT and CDR2 as SNEGSKA. The CDR3 numbers 14 residues from cysteine through phenylalanine. The CDR3 DNA has 42 bases and is translated from base 1. Clipping removes 3 bases from V and 2 bases from J, with 4 as the unmatched junction base count. Points on this clonotype: The specificity of this receptor is unknown. The input lacks base qualities; no much larger clone sits a single base away.

The clonotype originates from a man between 70 and 80 years old in good health. Specimen: blood. The rearranged chain carries TRBV20-1 and TRBJ2-3; TRBD2 fits 8 bases in the junction. The CDR3 reads CSARHSGVTDTQYF. The DNA sequence is TGCAGTGCTAGGCATAGCGGGGTCACAGATACGCAGTATTTT.